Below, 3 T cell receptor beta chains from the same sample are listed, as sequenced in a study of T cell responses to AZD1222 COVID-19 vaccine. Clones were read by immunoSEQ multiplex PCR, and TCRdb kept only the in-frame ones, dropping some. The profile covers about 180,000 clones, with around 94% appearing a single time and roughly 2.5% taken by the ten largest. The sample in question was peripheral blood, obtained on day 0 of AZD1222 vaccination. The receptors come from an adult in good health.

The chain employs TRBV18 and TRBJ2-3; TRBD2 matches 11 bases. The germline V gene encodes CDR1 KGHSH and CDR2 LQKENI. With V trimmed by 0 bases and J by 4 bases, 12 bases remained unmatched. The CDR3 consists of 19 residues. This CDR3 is CASSPPLAGGSPGADTQYF. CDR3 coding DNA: TGTGCCAGCTCACCACCGCTAGCGGGAGGCTCCCCTGGGGCAGATACGCAGTATTTT. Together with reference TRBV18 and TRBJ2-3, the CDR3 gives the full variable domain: NAGVMQNPRHLVRRRGQEARLRCSPMKGHSHVYWYRQLPEEGLKFMVYLQKENIIDESGMPKERFSAEFPKEGPSILRIQQVVRGDSAAYFCASSPPLAGGSPGADTQYFGPGTRLTVL.

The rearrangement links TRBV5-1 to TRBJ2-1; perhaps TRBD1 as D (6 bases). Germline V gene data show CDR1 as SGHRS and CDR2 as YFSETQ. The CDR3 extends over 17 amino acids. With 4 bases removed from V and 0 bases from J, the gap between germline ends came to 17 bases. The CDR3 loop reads CASSAEGGTGSYNEQFF. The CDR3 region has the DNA TGCGCCAGCAGCGCCGAAGGGGGAACAGGCTCCTACAATGAGCAGTTCTTC.

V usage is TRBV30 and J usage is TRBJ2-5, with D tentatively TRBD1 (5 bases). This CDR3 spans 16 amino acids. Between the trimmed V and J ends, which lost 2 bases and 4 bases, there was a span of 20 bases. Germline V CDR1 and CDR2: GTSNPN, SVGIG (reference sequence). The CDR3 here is CAWSTPSVGQGETQYF. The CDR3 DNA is TGTGCCTGGAGTACACCAAGCGTGGGTCAGGGAGAGACCCAGTACTTC.